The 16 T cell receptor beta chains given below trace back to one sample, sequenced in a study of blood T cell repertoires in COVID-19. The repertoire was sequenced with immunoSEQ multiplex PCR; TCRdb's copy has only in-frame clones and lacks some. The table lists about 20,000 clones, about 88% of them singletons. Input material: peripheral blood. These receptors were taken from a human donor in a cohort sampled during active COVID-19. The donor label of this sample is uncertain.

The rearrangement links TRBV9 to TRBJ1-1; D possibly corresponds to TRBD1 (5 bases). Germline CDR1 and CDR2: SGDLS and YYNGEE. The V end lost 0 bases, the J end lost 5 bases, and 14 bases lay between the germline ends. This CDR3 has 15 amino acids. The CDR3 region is CASSVATGGMTEAFF. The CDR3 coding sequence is TGTGCCAGCAGCGTAGCTACAGGTGGGATGACTGAAGCTTTCTTT.

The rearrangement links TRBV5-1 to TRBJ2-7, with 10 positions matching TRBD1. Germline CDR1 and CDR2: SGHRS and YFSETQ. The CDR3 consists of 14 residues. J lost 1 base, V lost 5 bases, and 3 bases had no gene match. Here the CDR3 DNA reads TGCGCCAGCAGACCGGGACAGGGGTCCTACGAGCAGTACTTC. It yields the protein CASRPGQGSYEQYF.

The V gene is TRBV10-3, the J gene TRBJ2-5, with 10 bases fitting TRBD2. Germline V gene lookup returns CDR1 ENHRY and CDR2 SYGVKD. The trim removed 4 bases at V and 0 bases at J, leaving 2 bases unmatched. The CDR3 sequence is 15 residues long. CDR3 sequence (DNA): TGTGCCATCAGTGTGGGACTAGCGAACCAAGAGACCCAGTACTTC. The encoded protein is CAISVGLANQETQYF.

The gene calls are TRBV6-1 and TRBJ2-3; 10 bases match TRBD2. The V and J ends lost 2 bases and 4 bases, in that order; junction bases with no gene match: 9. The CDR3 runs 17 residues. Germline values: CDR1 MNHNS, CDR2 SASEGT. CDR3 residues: CASSEWVLAGFSDTQYF. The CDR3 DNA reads TGTGCCAGCAGTGAATGGGTACTAGCGGGATTCTCAGATACGCAGTATTTT.

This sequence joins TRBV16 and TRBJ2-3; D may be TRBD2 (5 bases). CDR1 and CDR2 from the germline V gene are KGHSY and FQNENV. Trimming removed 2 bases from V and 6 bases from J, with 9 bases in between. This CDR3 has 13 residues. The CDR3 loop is CASSQQRGDTQYF. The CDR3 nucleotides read TGTGCCAGCAGCCAACAACGGGGTGATACGCAGTATTTT.

CDR3 sequence reads: CASSQRGINEKLFF. The CDR3 bases are TGTGCCAGCAGCCAAAGAGGGATTAATGAAAAACTGTTTTTT. The chain carries TRBV7-8 and TRBJ1-4; no reliable D call. The CDR3 is made up of 14 amino acids. Germline values: CDR1 SGHVS, CDR2 FQNEAQ. The V end lost 5 bases, the J end lost 4 bases, and 11 bases lay between the germline ends.

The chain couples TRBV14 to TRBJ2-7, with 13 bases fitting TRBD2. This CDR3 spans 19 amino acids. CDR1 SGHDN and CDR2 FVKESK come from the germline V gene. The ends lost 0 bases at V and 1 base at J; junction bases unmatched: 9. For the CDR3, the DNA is TGTGCCAGCAGCCAAGATCAGGGGCGACTAGCGGGAGGATCCTACGAGCAGTACTTC. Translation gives CASSQDQGRLAGGSYEQYF.

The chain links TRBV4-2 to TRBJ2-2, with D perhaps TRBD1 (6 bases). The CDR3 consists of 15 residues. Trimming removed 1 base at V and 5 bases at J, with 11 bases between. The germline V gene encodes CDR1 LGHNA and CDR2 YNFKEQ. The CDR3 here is CASSQVTGRTGELFF. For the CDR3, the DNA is TGTGCCAGCAGCCAAGTTACAGGGCGAACCGGGGAGCTGTTTTTT.

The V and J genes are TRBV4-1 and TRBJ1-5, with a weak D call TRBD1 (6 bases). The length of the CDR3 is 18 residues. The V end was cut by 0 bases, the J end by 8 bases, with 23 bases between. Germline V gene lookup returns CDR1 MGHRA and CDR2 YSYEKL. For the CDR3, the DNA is TGCGCCAGCAGCCAAGACCTACTCCGGGGGGGCGGGAGAGAGCCCCAGCATTTT. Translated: CASSQDLLRGGGREPQHF.

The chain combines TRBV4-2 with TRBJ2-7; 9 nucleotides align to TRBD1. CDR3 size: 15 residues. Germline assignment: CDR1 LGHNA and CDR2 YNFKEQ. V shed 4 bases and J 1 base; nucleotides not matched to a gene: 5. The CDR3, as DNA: TGTGCCAGCAGCCCGGGACAGGGAACATCCTACGAGCAGTACTTC. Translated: CASSPGQGTSYEQYF.

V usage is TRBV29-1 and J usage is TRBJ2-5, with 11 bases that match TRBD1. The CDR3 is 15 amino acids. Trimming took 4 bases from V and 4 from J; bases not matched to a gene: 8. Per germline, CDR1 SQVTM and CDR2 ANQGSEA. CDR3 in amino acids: CSVARLGTGGETQYF. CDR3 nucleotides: TGCAGCGTTGCCCGCCTAGGGACAGGGGGAGAGACCCAGTACTTC.

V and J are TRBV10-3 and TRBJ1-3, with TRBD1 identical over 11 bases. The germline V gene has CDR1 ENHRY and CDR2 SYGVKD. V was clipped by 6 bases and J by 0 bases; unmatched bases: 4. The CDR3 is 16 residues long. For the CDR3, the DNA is TGTGCCATCAGCGGGACAGGGGGTAGCTCTGGAAACACCATATATTTT. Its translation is CAISGTGGSSGNTIYF.

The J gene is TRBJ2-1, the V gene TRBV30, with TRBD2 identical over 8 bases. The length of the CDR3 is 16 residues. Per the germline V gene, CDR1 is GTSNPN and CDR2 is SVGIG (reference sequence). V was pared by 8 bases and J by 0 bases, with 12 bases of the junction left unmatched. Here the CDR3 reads CALGVSGGSSYNEQFF. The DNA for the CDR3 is TGTGCCCTGGGAGTGTCGGGAGGGAGCTCCTACAATGAGCAGTTCTTC.

The chain's CDR3 is CASTPGPSGTQYF. CDR3 nucleotides: TGTGCCAGCACCCCAGGGCCATCGGGGACCCAGTACTTC. This rearrangement joins TRBV5-6 to TRBJ2-5; TRBD1 is a possible D gene (5 bases). Trimming shortened V by 6 bases and J by 7 bases, and 16 bases separated the two germline ends. From germline, CDR1 is SGHDT and CDR2 YYEEEE. CDR3 length: 13 amino acids.

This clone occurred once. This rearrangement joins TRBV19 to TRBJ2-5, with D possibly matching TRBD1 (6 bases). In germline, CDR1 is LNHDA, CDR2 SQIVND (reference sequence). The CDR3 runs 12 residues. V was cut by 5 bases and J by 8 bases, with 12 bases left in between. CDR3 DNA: TGTGCCAGTAGTGGGGGCGCTTACACCCAGTACTTC. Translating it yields CASSGGAYTQYF. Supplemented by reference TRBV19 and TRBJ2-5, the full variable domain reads DGGITQSPKYLFRKEGQNVTLSCEQNLNHDAMYWYRQDPGQGLRLIYYSQIVNDFQKGDIAEGYSVSREKKESFPLTVTSAQKNPTAFYLCASSGGAYTQYFGPGTRLLVL.

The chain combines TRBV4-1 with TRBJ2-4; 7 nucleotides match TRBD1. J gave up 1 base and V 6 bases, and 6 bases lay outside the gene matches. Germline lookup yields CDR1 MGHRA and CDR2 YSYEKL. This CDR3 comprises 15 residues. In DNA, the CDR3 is TGCGCCAGCAGTGACAGGGTGTCGGCCAAAAACATTCAGTACTTC. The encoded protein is CASSDRVSAKNIQYF.